One sample yielded the 31 T cell receptor beta chains listed below, sequenced in a study of response to subunit inactivated influenza vaccine. Using its own MiXCR run on the RT-PCR reads, TCRdb lists one record per CDR3 protein. Of 500,000 to 600,000 distinct CDR3 sequences in the sample, approximately 15% were seen once. Sequencing used CD4+ T cells sorted from PBMCs, obtained around 25 months after vaccination. These receptors were obtained from a man in his fifties or sixties who received an inactivated influenza vaccine.

This chain uses TRBV12-3 or TRBV12-4 with TRBJ2-7; D is perhaps TRBD1 (6 bases). The CDR3 covers 12 residues. V lost 3 bases and J 5 bases, leaving 8 bases between the germline ends. CDR3 bases: TGTGCCAGCAGTTTCTGGGGGCACGAGCAGTACTTC. Amino acids: CASSFWGHEQYF.

V gene TRBV5-1 combines with J gene TRBJ2-2; TRBD1 might be the D (6 bases). CDR1 is SGHRS, CDR2 YFSETQ, per germline. Trimming took 1 base from V and 6 from J, leaving 10 bases between them. This CDR3 contains 14 residues. The CDR3 here is CASSLSQGAGELFF. CDR3 in DNA: TGCGCCAGCAGCTTGTCACAGGGAGCCGGGGAGCTGTTTTTT.

There are a few counts of this clonotype. The chain joins TRBV5-1 to TRBJ2-7; 8 positions agree with TRBD2. CDR3 length: 14 amino acids. Germline assignment: CDR1 SGHRS and CDR2 YFSETQ. V shed 3 bases, J shed 6 bases, and the junction held 8 bases outside the gene matches. CDR3 coding DNA: TGCGCCAGCAGCTCGAGGACTAGCACGGGCGAGCAGTACTTC. It encodes CASSSRTSTGEQYF.

This clonotype came up many times. The rearrangement uses TRBV29-1 and TRBJ2-5, with TRBD2 matching over 7 bases. CDR1 is SQVTM, CDR2 ANQGSEA, per germline. The length of the CDR3 is 10 residues. The junction had 6 bases not matched to a gene; V was cut back by 3 bases and J by 14 bases. CDR3 nucleotides: TGCAGCGTTGACAAGGGAGGGAGTTACTTC. Translated: CSVDKGGSYF. Based on the CDR3 plus reference TRBV29-1 and TRBJ2-5, the full variable domain is SAVISQKPSRDICQRGTSLTIQCQVDSQVTMMFWYRQQPGQSLTLIATANQGSEATYESGFVIDKFPISRPNLTFSTLTVSNMSPEDSSIYLCSVDKGGSYFGPGTRLLVL.

This clonotype turned up a few times. DNA of the CDR3: TGCAGTGCTAGAGATGAACTTTTCACAGATACGCAGTATTTT. It yields the protein CSARDELFTDTQYF. The chain carries TRBV20-1 and TRBJ2-3; D is uncertain. The CDR3 is 14 residues long. Germline V lookup: CDR1 DFQATT, CDR2 SNEGSKA (reference sequence). V dropped 0 bases and J dropped 2 bases, with 9 bases sitting between them.

This clonotype was recorded a few times. This chain uses TRBV7-9 with TRBJ1-4; unclear D gene. Per germline, CDR1 SEHNR and CDR2 FQNEAQ (reference sequence). Deletions cut 5 bases from V and 2 bases from J, with 9 bases between. This CDR3 spans 14 amino acids. The CDR3 nucleotides are TGTGCCAGCAGCGTCCTACCTACTAATGAAAAACTGTTTTTT. Protein: CASSVLPTNEKLFF.

The chain couples TRBV9 to TRBJ2-1; D is uncertain. The CDR3 runs 15 residues. V was trimmed by 2 bases and J by 3 bases, leaving 12 bases between them. The V gene's germline CDR1 is SGDLS and CDR2 YYNGEE. DNA of the CDR3: TGTGCCAGCAGCGTCGGTCCTGGCCTCTACAATGAGCAGTTCTTC. This gives the protein CASSVGPGLYNEQFF.

This clonotype has ten or more counts. The chain links TRBV6-1 to TRBJ2-3; 7 bases fit TRBD2. The ends lost 5 bases at V and 1 base at J; junction bases unmatched: 3. The CDR3 extends over 14 amino acids. Germline lookup yields CDR1 MNHNS and CDR2 SASEGT. The CDR3 spells CASSLADRTDTQYF. Written as DNA, the CDR3 is TGTGCCAGCAGTCTAGCGGACCGCACAGATACGCAGTATTTT.

The chain uses TRBV27 and TRBJ1-2; unclear D gene. V lost 3 bases and J lost 3, with 14 bases in between. Germline loops: CDR1 MNHEY, CDR2 SMNVEV (reference sequence). This CDR3 contains 15 residues. CDR3 loop: CASSLRGSPYYGYTF. The DNA for the CDR3 is TGTGCCAGCAGTTTGCGGGGTTCCCCTTACTATGGCTACACCTTC.

This chain connects TRBV28 to TRBJ2-1; possibly TRBD2 for D (6 bases). The CDR3 is 15 residues long. V lost 6 bases and J lost 6, with 18 bases in between. Germline V gives CDR1 MDHEN, CDR2 SYDVKM. CDR3 loop: CASSPGRFGSNEQFF. The CDR3 coding sequence is TGTGCCAGCAGCCCGGGAAGGTTCGGGAGCAATGAGCAGTTCTTC. The full variable domain, in which reference TRBV28 and TRBJ2-1 provide the parts outside the CDR3, is DVKVTQSSRYLVKRTGEKVFLECVQDMDHENMFWYRQDPGLGLRLIYFSYDVKMKEKGDIPEGYSVSREKKERFSLILESASTNQTSMYLCASSPGRFGSNEQFFGPGTRLTVL.

This clonotype was recorded a few times. One end of the junction fails to match germline, which may point to a read error. V gene TRBV7-2 combines with J gene TRBJ2-3, with a possible D match to TRBD2 (7 bases). The germline V gene encodes CDR1 SGHTA and CDR2 FQGNSA. The CDR3 is 14 residues long. The DNA for the CDR3 is TGTGCCCGCAGCACGCATAGGGGGGGAGATACGCAGTATTTT. Protein sequence: CARSTHRGGDTQYF. Together with reference TRBV7-2 and TRBJ2-3, the CDR3 gives the full variable domain: GAGVSQSPSNKVTEKGKDVELRCDPISGHTALYWYRQSLGQGLEFLIYFQGNSAPDKSGLPSDRFSAERTGGSVSTLTIQRTQQEDSAVYLCARSTHRGGDTQYFGPGTRLTVL.

The chain is built from TRBV10-3 and TRBJ2-7; weak D call: TRBD2 (7 bases). The CDR3 runs to 16 residues. Trimming took 2 bases from V and 4 from J, leaving 18 bases between them. In germline, CDR1 is ENHRY, CDR2 SYGVKD. The CDR3 region has the DNA TGTGCCATCAGTGAGGACCCCGGGGGGCTCCCTTACGAGCAGTACTTC. Protein sequence: CAISEDPGGLPYEQYF.

V usage is TRBV9 and J usage is TRBJ2-1; D gene unclear. This CDR3 has 11 residues. Deletions cut 2 bases from V and 9 bases from J, with 6 bases between. Germline assignment: CDR1 SGDLS and CDR2 YYNGEE. This CDR3 reads CASSVASEQFF. CDR3 DNA sequence: TGTGCCAGCAGCGTTGCGAGTGAGCAGTTCTTC.

This chain joins TRBV7-6 and TRBJ1-6; 9 bases align to TRBD1. The length of the CDR3 is 15 residues. The germline CDR1 and CDR2 sequences are SGHVS and FNYEAQ. V lost 3 bases to trimming and J lost 7 bases; unmatched junction nucleotides: 4. DNA of the CDR3: TGTGCCAGCAGCTTTCGCGGGACAGGGAATTCACCCCTCCACTTT. It translates to CASSFRGTGNSPLHF.

This clonotype came up many times. This rearrangement joins TRBV2 to TRBJ2-1; TRBD1 matches at 7 bases. Germline V gene sequence: CDR1 SNHLY, CDR2 FYNNEI. This CDR3 region has 11 residues. CDR3 nucleotides: TGTGCGATACAGGGGAACAATGAGCAGTTCTTC. Residues: CAIQGNNEQFF. The full variable domain, its missing parts supplied by reference TRBV2 and TRBJ2-1, is EPEVTQTPSHQVTQMGQEVILRCVPISNHLYFYWYRQILGQKVEFLVSFYNNEISEKSEIFDDQFSVERPDGSNFTLKIRSTKLEDSAMYFCAIQGNNEQFFGPGTRLTVL.

This clonotype was seen at least ten times. The rearrangement uses TRBV12-3 or TRBV12-4 and TRBJ2-1; D not resolved. Trimming removed 3 bases at V and 1 base at J, with 4 bases between. This CDR3 has 13 residues. CDR3 sequence: CASSFSSYNEQFF. The CDR3 coding sequence is TGTGCCAGCAGTTTTAGTTCCTACAATGAGCAGTTCTTC.

This chain connects TRBV7-2 to TRBJ2-7; no reliable D call. The CDR3 has 11 amino acids. CDR1 is SGHTA, CDR2 FQGNSA, per germline. Trimming took 5 bases from V and 3 from J, leaving 5 bases between them. DNA of the CDR3: TGTGCCAGCAGCAATTTCTACGAGCAGTACTTC. It specifies CASSNFYEQYF.

This clonotype was counted only a few times. The genes are TRBV21-1 and TRBJ2-4. TRBV21-1 is termed a pseudogene. This CDR3 has 17 residues. The CDR3 here is CASSKARQTEAKNIQYF. For the CDR3, the DNA is TGTGCCAGCAGCAAAGCGCGTCAGACCGAAGCCAAAAACATTCAGTACTTC.

At least ten counts were recorded for this clonotype. Mismatch with germline at one junction end may stem from a read error. V is TRBV20-1 and J is TRBJ1-2; the D is unclear. The CDR3 sequence is 11 residues long. Germline V CDR1 and CDR2: DFQATT, SNEGSKA (reference sequence). The DNA of the CDR3 is TGCAGTGCTAGAGATGGTCCTCAGGAGGGCTTC. It encodes CSARDGPQEGF.

This clonotype has a handful of counts. The rearrangement links TRBV9 to TRBJ1-3; D not certain. V gave up 4 bases and J gave up 0 bases, with 8 bases separating them. CDR1 and CDR2 from the germline V gene are SGDLS and YYNGEE. The length of the CDR3 is 14 residues. The CDR3 sequence is CASSPRISGNTIYF. The CDR3 DNA sequence: TGTGCCAGCAGCCCTCGGATCTCTGGAAACACCATATATTTT.

With respect to this clonotype: The germline gene is not matched at one end of the junction; a read error may be the cause. V is TRBV5-1 and J is TRBJ2-2; 8 nucleotides line up with TRBD1. Germline V gene data show CDR1 as SGHRS and CDR2 as YFSETQ. The length of the CDR3 is 15 residues. The CDR3 sequence: CTSSQGAVDTGELFF. For the CDR3, the DNA is TGCACCAGCAGTCAGGGGGCGGTGGACACCGGGGAGCTGTTTTTT. The variable domain in full, completed from reference TRBV5-1 and TRBJ2-2, reads KAGVTQTPRYLIKTRGQQVTLSCSPISGHRSVSWYQQTPGQGLQFLFEYFSETQRNKGNFPGRFSGRQFSNSRSEMNVSTLELGDSALYLCTSSQGAVDTGELFFGEGSRLTVL.

This clonotype was detected a few times. CDR3 loop: CASTLSFSSTDTQYF. For the CDR3, the DNA is TGTGCCAGCACCCTTAGCTTTTCCAGCACAGATACGCAGTATTTT. V usage is TRBV27 and J usage is TRBJ2-3; D is unresolved. CDR1 is MNHEY, CDR2 SMNVEV, per germline (reference sequence). The ends were cut back, 7 bases at V and 0 bases at J, with 14 bases in the middle. CDR3 length: 15 amino acids.

Ten or more counts support this clonotype. The V gene is TRBV15, the J gene TRBJ1-3; D is undetermined. Germline loops: CDR1 LNHNV, CDR2 YYDKDF (reference sequence). Trimming left V 1 base short and J 4 bases short, with 5 bases between. The CDR3 is 13 amino acids. CDR3 region: CATSRGVGNTIYF. As DNA, the CDR3 is TGTGCCACCAGCAGAGGGGTGGGAAACACCATATATTTT. The variable domain in full, with the rest retrieved from reference TRBV15 and TRBJ1-3, is DAMVIQNPRYQVTQFGKPVTLSCSQTLNHNVMYWYQQKSSQAPKLLFHYYDKDFNNEADTPDNFQSRRPNTSFCFLDIRSPGLGDTAMYLCATSRGVGNTIYFGEGSWLTVV.

This clonotype was picked up many times. The chain joins TRBV6-1 to TRBJ1-2, with 7 bases lining up with TRBD1. There are 14 residues in the CDR3. J gave up 4 bases and V 5 bases, and 7 bases lay outside the gene matches. The germline CDR1 and CDR2 sequences are MNHNS and SASEGT. The CDR3 loop reads CASSRDSHFYGYTF. The DNA for the CDR3 is TGTGCCAGCAGTCGGGACAGCCACTTCTATGGCTACACCTTC.

The CDR3 DNA reads TGTGCCAGCAGCCAGGAGATAGCGGGGGGGCTCACATTTACCGGGGAGCTGTTTTTT. It specifies CASSQEIAGGLTFTGELFF. The V gene is TRBV4-2, the J gene TRBJ2-2; 11 bases line up with TRBD2. Trimming took 3 bases from V and 5 from J; bases not matched to a gene: 14. The CDR3 consists of 19 residues. Germline values: CDR1 LGHNA, CDR2 YNFKEQ.

As for this clonotype: The junction does not match germline at one end; this may be a read error. J is TRBJ1-3 and V is TRBV20-1, with D perhaps TRBD1 (6 bases). The CDR3 contains 13 residues. The germline CDR1 and CDR2 sequences are DFQATT and SNEGSKA (reference sequence). Here the CDR3 reads CSAKQGGGNTLYF. The CDR3 DNA reads TGCAGTGCCAAACAGGGAGGCGGAAACACCCTATATTTT.

The chain carries TRBV20-1 and TRBJ2-7; D unresolved. The CDR3 runs to 12 residues. Germline CDR1 DFQATT, CDR2 SNEGSKA (reference sequence). The germline V and J ends were trimmed by 4 bases and 0 bases, with 7 bases remaining between them. The CDR3 loop is CSATDRSYEQYF. Written as DNA, the CDR3 is TGCAGTGCTACTGACCGCTCCTACGAGCAGTACTTC.

This chain links TRBV21-1 with TRBJ2-5; the table's TRBD1 call for D was not verified on the DNA. TRBV21-1 is marked as a pseudogene. The length of the CDR3 is 15 residues. CDR3: CASSKIRGKCETQYF. The CDR3 DNA reads as TGTGCCAGCAGCAAAATACGGGGCAAATGTGAGACCCAGTACTTC.

This clonotype appeared many times. This chain joins TRBV12-3 or TRBV12-4 and TRBJ2-2; 7 bases fit TRBD1. J gave up 5 bases and V 5 bases, and 8 bases lay outside the gene matches. CDR3 length: 15 amino acids. CDR3 amino acids: CASSLGPGGTGELFF. The CDR3, as DNA: TGTGCCAGCAGTCTTGGACCAGGGGGAACCGGGGAGCTGTTTTTT.

This clonotype was recorded at least ten times. The chain employs TRBV6-6 and TRBJ1-5; TRBD1 matches 7 bases. The germline CDR1 and CDR2 sequences are MNHNY and SVGAGI (reference sequence). V lost 6 bases, J lost 6 bases, and 5 bases stayed unmatched. The CDR3 spans 13 residues. CDR3 loop: CASRHDRAQPQHF. DNA of the CDR3: TGTGCCAGCAGACACGACAGGGCTCAGCCCCAGCATTTT.

This clonotype appeared many times. The chain couples TRBV5-1 to TRBJ2-2, with 11 bases identical to TRBD2. The CDR3 is 17 amino acids. The V gene end was trimmed by 1 base and the J gene end by 2 bases; junction bases not matched to a gene: 4. CDR1 SGHRS and CDR2 YFSETQ come from the germline V gene. CDR3 sequence: CASSLTTSGSNTGELFF. The CDR3 coding sequence is TGCGCCAGCAGCTTGACCACTAGCGGGAGTAACACCGGGGAGCTGTTTTTT.